A selection of T cell receptor beta chains follows, all from one sample in a study of OX40 agonist ivuxolimab in advanced cancers. TCRdb keeps only in-frame clones here, not all; method: immunoSEQ multiplex PCR. Seen here are about 55,000 clones, 80% to 90% observed once, and the top ten hold 9% to 15%. This material consisted of CD4+ or CD8+ T cells sorted from blood, taken in a trial of the OX40 agonist ivuxolimab. The receptors derive from an adult with an advanced solid tumor such as melanoma, head and neck, liver or kidney cancer. Both conserved end residues are part of each CDR3. The D gene is left open where the match is weak. Clone sizes are given selectively: once, few, many, or a class where the clone is expanded.

d_call	v_call	j_call	clone_size	cdr3_nt	cdr3_aa
.	TRBV4-1	TRBJ2-7	.	TGCGCCAGCAGGGCCGGGAACTCCTACGAGCAGTACTTC	CASRAGNSYEQYF
.	TRBV7-9	TRBJ2-5	once	TGTGCCAGCAGCTCCGGAGCCTCCCGAGAGACCCAGTACTTC	CASSSGASRETQYF
TRBD2	TRBV6-5	TRBJ2-2	.	TGTGCCAGCAGTTACGGCGGGGGGCAAGCCGGGGAGCTGTTTTTT	CASSYGGGQAGELFF
TRBD2	TRBV9	TRBJ2-5	.	TGTGCCAGCAGTGCTAGCGGGAGTTTAGAAGAGACCCAGTACTTC	CASSASGSLEETQYF
.	TRBV27	TRBJ1-2	.	TGTGCCAGCAGGCCCCTCAGGGATCCCTATGGCTACACCTTC	CASRPLRDPYGYTF
.	TRBV9	TRBJ2-2	.	TGTGCCAGCAGCGTAGACACCGGGGAGCTGTTTTTT	CASSVDTGELFF
.	TRBV19	TRBJ2-1	.	TGTGCCAGCGGCCCCAACAATGAGCAGTTCTTC	CASGPNNEQFF
TRBD1	TRBV6-1	TRBJ1-2	.	TGTGCCAGCAGTGACGGGACAGGGTATACCCCCAACTATGGCTACACCTTC	CASSDGTGYTPNYGYTF
TRBD2	TRBV9	TRBJ2-2	.	TGTGCCAGCAGCCCTAGCGGAAACACCGGGGAGCTGTTTTTT	CASSPSGNTGELFF
.	TRBV7-8	TRBJ2-3	.	TGTGCCAGCACCCTACCGGGAGATACGCAGTATTTT	CASTLPGDTQYF
.	TRBV28	TRBJ1-1	.	TGTGCCAGCAGTGGCCCCGCTGAAGCTTTCTTT	CASSGPAEAFF
TRBD2	TRBV28	TRBJ2-1	.	TGTGCCAGCAGTGGGACTAGCGGGAGGGCCGTGCAGTTCTTC	CASSGTSGRAVQFF
.	TRBV6-6	TRBJ2-1	.	TGTGCCAGCGGAGGAACGGGACCCTACAATGAGCAGTTCTTC	CASGGTGPYNEQFF
.	TRBV27	TRBJ2-7	.	TGTGCCAGCAGTTTAAATCCCCAGACCTACGAGCAGTACTTC	CASSLNPQTYEQYF
.	TRBV15	TRBJ1-2	few	TGTGCCACCAGCAGAGAGAGGGGTCATGGCTACACCTTC	CATSRERGHGYTF
TRBD2	TRBV27	TRBJ2-7	.	TGTGCCAGCAGTCCGTTCTTTGTAGGGACTAGCGGGAGACCCTACGAGCAGTACTTC	CASSPFFVGTSGRPYEQYF
.	TRBV6-5	TRBJ2-7	.	TGTGCCAGCAGTAGATGGGCGGGCGAGCAGTACTTC	CASSRWAGEQYF
.	TRBV4-2	TRBJ1-6	once	TGTGCCAGCAGCCAAGAGCCGGTAGACCGACATTCACCCCTCCACTTT	CASSQEPVDRHSPLHF
TRBD1	TRBV9	TRBJ1-1	.	TGTGCCAGCAGCCCTAGGACAGGGAAAGACACTGAAGCTTTCTTT	CASSPRTGKDTEAFF
.	TRBV12-5	TRBJ1-1	few	TGTGCTAGTGGTTTGAGTGCTCCGGGCACTGAAGCTTTCTTT	CASGLSAPGTEAFF
TRBD1	TRBV30	TRBJ1-5	few	TGTGCCTGGAGTGTACAGGGGAATCAGCCCCAGCATTTT	CAWSVQGNQPQHF
.	TRBV7-9	TRBJ2-3	.	TGTGCCAGCAGCGCCAGCCTAGTGGTAGATACGCAGTATTTT	CASSASLVVDTQYF
.	TRBV27	TRBJ2-3	.	TGTGCCAGCAAAGGGGCTGTATCCACAGATACGCAGTATTTT	CASKGAVSTDTQYF
.	TRBV25-1	TRBJ1-4	.	TGTGCCAGCAGTTACGGACGGAGCCTTAATGAAAAACTGTTTTTT	CASSYGRSLNEKLFF
TRBD2	TRBV9	TRBJ2-1	.	TGTGCCAGCAGCCCGACTAGCGGGAGGGGGTACAATGAGCAGTTCTTC	CASSPTSGRGYNEQFF
.	TRBV7-9	TRBJ1-1	few	TGTGCCAGCAGCTTAGACTCTGAAGCTTTCTTT	CASSLDSEAFF
.	TRBV2	TRBJ1-6	.	TGTGCCAGCAAGGATAGCAGCCTAGGGAATTCACCCCTCCACTTT	CASKDSSLGNSPLHF
TRBD2	TRBV4-1	TRBJ2-7	.	TGCGCCAGCAGCCAAGACCAGGGACTAGCGGGCTCCTACGAGCAGTACTTC	CASSQDQGLAGSYEQYF
TRBD1	TRBV4-1	TRBJ1-2	.	TGCGCCAGCAGCCAGAGTGGGACAGCCTATGGCTACACCTTC	CASSQSGTAYGYTF
.	TRBV28	TRBJ2-1	.	TGTGCCAGCAGTTGTGTCCGGGACATCTCCCGCTCCTACAATGAGCAGTTCTTC	CASSCVRDISRSYNEQFF
TRBD2	TRBV5-4	TRBJ2-2	.	TGTGCCAGCAGCTTGGTGACTAGCGGTCGCACCGGGGAGCTGTTTTTT	CASSLVTSGRTGELFF
TRBD1	TRBV6-1	TRBJ1-1	.	TGTGCCAGCAGTGCCCGGACAGGGGAGGCCACTGAAGCTTTCTTT	CASSARTGEATEAFF
.	TRBV27	TRBJ2-1	.	TGTGCCAGCAGTTTGGTGGGGGCGCTCTCCTACAATGAGCAGTTCTTC	CASSLVGALSYNEQFF
.	TRBV5-6	TRBJ1-5	.	TGTGCCAGCAGCAGGGACGGCAACAATCAGCCCCAGCATTTT	CASSRDGNNQPQHF
.	TRBV9	TRBJ1-4	few	TGTGCCAGCAGCTTTGGAGGGGGTAATGAAAAACTGTTTTTT	CASSFGGGNEKLFF
.	TRBV7-9	TRBJ1-1	.	TGTGCCAGCAGCTTAGTTCGAGTTATGAACACTGAAGCTTTCTTT	CASSLVRVMNTEAFF
TRBD1	TRBV11-2	TRBJ2-1	.	TGTGCCAGCAGCTCTGTCCTGACAGGGGGCAATGAGCAGTTCTTC	CASSSVLTGGNEQFF
TRBD1	TRBV7-9	TRBJ1-1	.	TGTGCCAGCAGCTTCAGGGGGGCTATGAACACTGAAGCTTTCTTT	CASSFRGAMNTEAFF
.	TRBV14	TRBJ2-3	.	TGTGCCAGCAGTCCACCCTCCCACGAAAGCACAGATACGCAGTATTTT	CASSPPSHESTDTQYF
.	TRBV2	TRBJ2-5	.	TGTGCCAGCAGTGACAGGGCAAAGGCGGAGACCCAGTACTTC	CASSDRAKAETQYF
TRBD1	TRBV9	TRBJ2-1	.	TGTGCCAGCAGCGTAGGGACAGGGGGGACCTACAATGAGCAGTTCTTC	CASSVGTGGTYNEQFF
.	TRBV19	TRBJ1-5	.	TGTGCCAGTAGTGGGACGGATTTTCCACAGCCCCAGCATTTT	CASSGTDFPQPQHF
TRBD1	TRBV7-6	TRBJ1-3	.	TGTGCCAGCAGCTTGGCCGGGACAGGGGGAGGAAACACCATATATTTT	CASSLAGTGGGNTIYF
.	TRBV21-1	TRBJ2-1	once	TGTGCCAGCAGCAAATTCTGTAGGGACGAGGAGAACAATGAGCAGTTCTTC	CASSKFCRDEENNEQFF
.	TRBV7-9	TRBJ1-5	.	TGTGCCAGCAGCGCAGACGGTACAGACAGCAATCAGCCCCAGCATTTT	CASSADGTDSNQPQHF
TRBD2	TRBV7-9	TRBJ2-3	.	TGTGCCAGCAGCGACCCGGGACTAGGAGCAGATACGCAGTATTTT	CASSDPGLGADTQYF
.	TRBV28	TRBJ2-1	.	TGTGCCAGCAGTTTACTAGCTTACAATGAGCAGTTCTTC	CASSLLAYNEQFF
.	TRBV2	TRBJ1-1	.	TGTGCCAGCAGTAGCTCGTTAGGGCCGAACACTGAAGCTTTCTTT	CASSSSLGPNTEAFF
.	TRBV21-1	TRBJ2-3	.	TGTGCCAGCAGCAAAACCACTAGCGGGAGCGCAGATACGCAGTATTTT	CASSKTTSGSADTQYF